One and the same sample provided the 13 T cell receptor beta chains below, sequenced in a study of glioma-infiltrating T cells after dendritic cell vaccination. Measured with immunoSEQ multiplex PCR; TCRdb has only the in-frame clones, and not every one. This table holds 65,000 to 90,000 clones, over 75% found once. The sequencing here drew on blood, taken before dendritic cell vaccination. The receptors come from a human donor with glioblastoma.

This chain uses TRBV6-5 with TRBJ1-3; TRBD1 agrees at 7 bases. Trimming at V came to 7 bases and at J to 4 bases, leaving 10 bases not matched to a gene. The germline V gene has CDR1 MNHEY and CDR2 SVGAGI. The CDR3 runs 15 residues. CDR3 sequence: CASIPRRDSGNTIYF. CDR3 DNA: TGTGCCAGCATTCCCCGGCGGGACAGCGGAAACACCATATATTTT.

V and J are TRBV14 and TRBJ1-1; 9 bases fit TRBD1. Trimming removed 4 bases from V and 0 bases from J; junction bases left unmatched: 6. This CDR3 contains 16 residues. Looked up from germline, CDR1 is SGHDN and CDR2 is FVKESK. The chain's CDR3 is CASSPHRDRVNTEAFF. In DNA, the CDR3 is TGTGCCAGCAGCCCACACCGGGACAGGGTGAACACTGAAGCTTTCTTT.

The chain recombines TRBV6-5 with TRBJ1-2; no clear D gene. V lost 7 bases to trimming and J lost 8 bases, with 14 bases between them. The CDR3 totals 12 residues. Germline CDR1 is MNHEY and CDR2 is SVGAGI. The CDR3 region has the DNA TGTGCCAGCACCCTGTCTGGGAGAGGCTACACCTTC. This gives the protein CASTLSGRGYTF.

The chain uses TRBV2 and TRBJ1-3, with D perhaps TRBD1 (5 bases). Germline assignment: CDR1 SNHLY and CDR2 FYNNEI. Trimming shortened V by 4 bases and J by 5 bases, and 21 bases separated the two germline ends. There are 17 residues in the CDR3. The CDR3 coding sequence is TGTGCCAGCAGTGCAATCCAGAGGCAGGGCGGGAGAAACACCATATATTTT. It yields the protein CASSAIQRQGGRNTIYF.

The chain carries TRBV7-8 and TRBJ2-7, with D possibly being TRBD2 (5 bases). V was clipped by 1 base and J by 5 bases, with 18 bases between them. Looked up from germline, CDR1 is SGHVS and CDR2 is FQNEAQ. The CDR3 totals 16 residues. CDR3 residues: CASSLVRGRTADEQYF. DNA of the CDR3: TGTGCCAGCAGCTTAGTTCGAGGGAGAACCGCGGACGAGCAGTACTTC.

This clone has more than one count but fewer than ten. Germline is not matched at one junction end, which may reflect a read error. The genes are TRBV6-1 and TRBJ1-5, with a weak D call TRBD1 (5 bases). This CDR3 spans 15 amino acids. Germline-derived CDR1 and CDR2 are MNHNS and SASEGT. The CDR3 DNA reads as TGTGCCAGCACTGAACGGGCAGGGCAAGGTCAGCCCCAGCATTTT. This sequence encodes CASTERAGQGQPQHF.

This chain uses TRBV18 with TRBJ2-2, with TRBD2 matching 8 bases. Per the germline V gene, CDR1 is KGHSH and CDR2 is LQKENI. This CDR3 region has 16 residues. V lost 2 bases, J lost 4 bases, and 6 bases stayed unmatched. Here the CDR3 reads CASSPRAGVVTGELFF. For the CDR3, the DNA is TGTGCCAGCTCACCAAGAGCGGGAGTGGTCACCGGGGAGCTGTTTTTT.

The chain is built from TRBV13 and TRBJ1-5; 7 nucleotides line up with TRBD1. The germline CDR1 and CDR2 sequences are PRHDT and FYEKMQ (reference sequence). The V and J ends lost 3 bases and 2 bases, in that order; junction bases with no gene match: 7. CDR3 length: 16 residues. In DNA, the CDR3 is TGTGCCAGCAGCTTCGCGACAGGGAAGGGCAATCAGCCCCAGCATTTT. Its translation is CASSFATGKGNQPQHF. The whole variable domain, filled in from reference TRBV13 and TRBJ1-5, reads AAGVIQSPRHLIKEKRETATLKCYPIPRHDTVYWYQQGPGQDPQFLISFYEKMQSDKGSIPDRFSAQQFSDYHSELNMSSLELGDSALYFCASSFATGKGNQPQHFGDGTRLSIL.

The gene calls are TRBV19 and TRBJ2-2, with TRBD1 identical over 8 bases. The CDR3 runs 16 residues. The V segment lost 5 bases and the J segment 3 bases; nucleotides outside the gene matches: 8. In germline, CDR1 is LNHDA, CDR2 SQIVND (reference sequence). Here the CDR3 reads CASSPKWDRYTGELFF. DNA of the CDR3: TGTGCCAGTAGTCCGAAATGGGACAGGTACACCGGGGAGCTGTTTTTT.

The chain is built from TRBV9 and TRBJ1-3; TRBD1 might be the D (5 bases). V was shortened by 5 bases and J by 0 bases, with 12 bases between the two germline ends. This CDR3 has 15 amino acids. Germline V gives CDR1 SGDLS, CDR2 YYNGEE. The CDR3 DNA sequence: TGTGCCAGCAGTGTGGGGCAGGCCTCTGGAAACACCATATATTTT. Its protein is CASSVGQASGNTIYF.

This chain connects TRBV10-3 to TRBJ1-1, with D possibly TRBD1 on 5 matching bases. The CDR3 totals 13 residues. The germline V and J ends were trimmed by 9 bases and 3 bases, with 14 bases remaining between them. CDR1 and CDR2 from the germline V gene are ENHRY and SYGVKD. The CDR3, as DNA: TGTGCCATTCAGGTTCGGGGGGACACTGAAGCTTTCTTT. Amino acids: CAIQVRGDTEAFF.

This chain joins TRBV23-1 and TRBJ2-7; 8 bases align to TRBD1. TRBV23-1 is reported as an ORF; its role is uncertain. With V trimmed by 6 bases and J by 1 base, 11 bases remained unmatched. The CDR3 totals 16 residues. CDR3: CASSPEETGESYEQYV. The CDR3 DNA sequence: TGCGCCAGCAGCCCTGAGGAGACAGGGGAATCCTACGAGCAGTACGTC.

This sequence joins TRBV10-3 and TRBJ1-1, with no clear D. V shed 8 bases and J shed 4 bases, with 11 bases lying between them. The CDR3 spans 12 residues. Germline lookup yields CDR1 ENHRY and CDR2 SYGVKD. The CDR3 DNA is TGTGCCATCGGAGAGGTGGGCACTGAAGCTTTCTTT. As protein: CAIGEVGTEAFF.